The rows below give T cell receptor beta chains drawn from one sample of a study of regulatory T cells in long-lasting Graves disease. Each CDR3 protein gets one entry after TCRdb re-called the multiplex PCR reads with MiXCR. Seen here are about 470,000 distinct CDR3 sequences, 15% to 20% observed once, and the top ten hold approximately 12%. This sample was also put to use in a study of T cells in Graves' hyperthyroidism and ophthalmopathy.

Material: peripheral blood mononuclear cells (PBMCs), obtained at new diagnosis, from a patient treated with antithyroid drugs. The receptors originated from a man aged 40-49 years with Graves disease. The CDR3 runs from the conserved cysteine through the conserved F or W. D genes are given only for firm matches. Where a row states a size, it is once, few, many or the class of an expanded clone; other rows omit it.

v_call: TRBV27
d_call: .
j_call: TRBJ1-1
clone_size: many
cdr3_aa: CASSLVLNTEAFF
cdr3_nt: TGTGCCAGCAGTTTAGTCTTGAACACTGAAGCTTTCTTT

v_call: TRBV27
d_call: TRBD2
j_call: TRBJ2-3
clone_size: few
cdr3_aa: CASSPVGAGADTQYF
cdr3_nt: TGTGCCAGCAGTCCCGTAGGCGCGGGAGCAGATACGCAGTATTTT

v_call: TRBV3-1
d_call: .
j_call: TRBJ2-2
clone_size: many
cdr3_aa: CASSPRGNTNTGELFF
cdr3_nt: TGTGCCAGCAGCCCCCGCGGAAATACGAACACCGGGGAGCTGTTTTTT

v_call: TRBV5-1
d_call: .
j_call: TRBJ2-3
clone_size: many
cdr3_aa: CASSSGASSTDTQYF
cdr3_nt: TGTGCCAGCAGCTCAGGGGCCTCATCCACAGATACGCAGTATTTT

v_call: TRBV10-3
d_call: TRBD1
j_call: TRBJ1-6
clone_size: few
cdr3_aa: CAISGQENSPLHF
cdr3_nt: TGTGCCATCAGCGGACAGGAGAATTCACCCCTCCACTTT

v_call: TRBV7-8
d_call: .
j_call: TRBJ2-1
clone_size: many
cdr3_aa: CASSLVLRVARDNEQFF
cdr3_nt: TGTGCCAGCAGCTTAGTACTTCGGGTAGCTAGGGACAATGAGCAGTTCTTC

v_call: TRBV10-3
d_call: .
j_call: TRBJ2-7
clone_size: many
cdr3_aa: CAISESQGGEQYF
cdr3_nt: TGTGCCATCAGTGAATCACAGGGTGGCGAGCAGTACTTC

v_call: TRBV5-1
d_call: .
j_call: TRBJ2-7
clone_size: many
cdr3_aa: CASSLNPGNVYEQYF
cdr3_nt: TGCGCCAGCAGCTTGAACCCAGGGAACGTTTACGAGCAGTACTTC

v_call: TRBV3-1
d_call: TRBD2
j_call: TRBJ2-2
clone_size: many
cdr3_aa: CASSRGLGWNTGELFF
cdr3_nt: TGTGCCAGCAGCCGCGGACTAGGGTGGAACACCGGGGAGCTGTTTTTT

v_call: TRBV11-2
d_call: TRBD1
j_call: TRBJ2-5
clone_size: .
cdr3_aa: CASSRQGPGETQYF
cdr3_nt: TGTGCCAGCAGCCGACAGGGGCCGGGGGAGACCCAGTACTTC

v_call: TRBV28
d_call: .
j_call: TRBJ2-1
clone_size: .
cdr3_aa: CASSYPTSNEQFF
cdr3_nt: TGTGCCAGCAGTTACCCGACTAGTAATGAGCAGTTCTTC

v_call: TRBV6-1
d_call: .
j_call: TRBJ1-5
clone_size: many
cdr3_aa: CAAGNGGNQPQHF
cdr3_nt: TGTGCCGCAGGGAATGGTGGCAATCAGCCCCAGCATTTT

v_call: TRBV4-1
d_call: .
j_call: TRBJ1-3
clone_size: .
cdr3_aa: CASSQEPSFLGGNTIYF
cdr3_nt: TGCGCCAGCAGCCAAGAACCGTCCTTCCTCGGAGGAAACACCATATATTTT

v_call: TRBV11-3
d_call: .
j_call: TRBJ2-3
clone_size: many
cdr3_aa: CASSLDRTQQAQYF
cdr3_nt: TGTGCCAGCAGCTTAGATCGGACCCAGCAGGCCCAGTATTTT

v_call: TRBV20-1
d_call: TRBD2
j_call: TRBJ2-1
clone_size: .
cdr3_aa: CSATKGLAGGDEQFF
cdr3_nt: TGCAGTGCTACCAAGGGACTAGCGGGAGGGGATGAGCAGTTCTTC

v_call: TRBV4-1
d_call: TRBD1
j_call: TRBJ2-3
clone_size: many
cdr3_aa: CASSQDRGTVNTDTQYF
cdr3_nt: TGCGCCAGCAGCCAAGATCGTGGGACAGTAAACACAGATACGCAGTATTTT

v_call: TRBV3-1
d_call: .
j_call: TRBJ2-1
clone_size: many
cdr3_aa: CASSTRGYNEQFF
cdr3_nt: TGTGCCAGCAGCACGCGGGGATACAATGAGCAGTTCTTC

v_call: TRBV2
d_call: TRBD1
j_call: TRBJ1-1
clone_size: few
cdr3_aa: CASKGTGGRTEAFF
cdr3_nt: TGTGCCAGCAAGGGGACAGGGGGCCGCACTGAAGCTTTCTTT

v_call: TRBV27
d_call: TRBD2
j_call: TRBJ2-7
clone_size: many
cdr3_aa: CASSHGGRGYEQYF
cdr3_nt: TGTGCCAGCAGCCATGGCGGGAGAGGGTACGAGCAGTACTTC

v_call: TRBV27
d_call: TRBD2
j_call: TRBJ2-1
clone_size: many
cdr3_aa: CASSLGPGTSSNEQFF
cdr3_nt: TGTGCCAGCAGTTTAGGGCCTGGGACTAGCTCCAATGAGCAGTTCTTC

v_call: TRBV30
d_call: .
j_call: TRBJ2-1
clone_size: .
cdr3_aa: CAWSVGSNEQFF
cdr3_nt: TGTGCCTGGAGTGTAGGGAGCAATGAGCAGTTCTTC

v_call: TRBV7-9
d_call: .
j_call: TRBJ2-3
clone_size: many
cdr3_aa: CASRVSGKAGSTQYF
cdr3_nt: TGTGCCAGCCGAGTTTCCGGGAAGGCGGGATCCACGCAGTATTTT

v_call: TRBV30
d_call: .
j_call: TRBJ2-3
clone_size: many
cdr3_aa: CACSQANTDTQYF
cdr3_nt: TGTGCCTGCAGCCAAGCGAACACAGATACGCAGTATTTT

v_call: TRBV7-6
d_call: .
j_call: TRBJ2-7
clone_size: .
cdr3_aa: CASSLEGESTYEQYF
cdr3_nt: TGTGCCAGCAGCTTAGAGGGGGAGAGCACGTACGAGCAGTACTTC

v_call: TRBV12-3/TRBV12-4
d_call: TRBD1
j_call: TRBJ1-1
clone_size: many
cdr3_aa: CASTLGDRGYGTEAFF
cdr3_nt: TGTGCCAGCACCCTAGGGGACAGGGGATATGGCACTGAAGCTTTCTTT

v_call: TRBV28
d_call: TRBD2
j_call: TRBJ2-5
clone_size: few
cdr3_aa: CASSDRSGRAIETQYF
cdr3_nt: TGTGCCAGCAGCGATAGGAGCGGGAGGGCCATCGAGACCCAGTACTTC

v_call: TRBV7-9
d_call: TRBD2
j_call: TRBJ2-5
clone_size: many
cdr3_aa: CASSRTSGTETQYF
cdr3_nt: TGTGCCAGCAGCCGGACTAGCGGGACGGAGACCCAGTACTTC

v_call: TRBV5-6
d_call: .
j_call: TRBJ2-3
clone_size: many
cdr3_aa: CASSSLGPVKDTQYF
cdr3_nt: TGTGCCAGCAGCTCTTTGGGACCTGTCAAAGATACGCAGTATTTT

v_call: TRBV20-1
d_call: .
j_call: TRBJ2-5
clone_size: many
cdr3_aa: CSASHDRGGETQYF
cdr3_nt: TGCAGTGCTAGCCATGACAGAGGGGGAGAGACCCAGTACTTC

v_call: TRBV20-1
d_call: TRBD2
j_call: TRBJ2-3
clone_size: few
cdr3_aa: CSATSGGSTDTQYF
cdr3_nt: TGCAGTGCTACTAGCGGGGGAAGCACAGATACGCAGTATTTT

v_call: TRBV6-2/TRBV6-3
d_call: TRBD2
j_call: TRBJ2-2
clone_size: .
cdr3_aa: CASSYPVRGTSGNSGELFF
cdr3_nt: TGTGCCAGCAGTTACCCCGTCAGGGGGACTAGCGGAAACTCCGGGGAGCTGTTTTTT

v_call: TRBV27
d_call: TRBD2
j_call: TRBJ2-1
clone_size: .
cdr3_aa: CASSAQTSADNEQFF
cdr3_nt: TGTGCCAGCAGTGCGCAGACTAGCGCCGACAATGAGCAGTTCTTC

v_call: TRBV6-5
d_call: .
j_call: TRBJ2-7
clone_size: few
cdr3_aa: CASSYSATGNEQYF
cdr3_nt: TGTGCCAGCAGTTACTCAGCCACGGGAAACGAGCAGTACTTC

v_call: TRBV12-3/TRBV12-4
d_call: TRBD2
j_call: TRBJ2-4
clone_size: many
cdr3_aa: CASSPRGGVAKNIQYF
cdr3_nt: TGTGCCAGCAGCCCTCGGGGGGGAGTTGCCAAAAACATTCAGTACTTC

v_call: TRBV24-1
d_call: .
j_call: TRBJ2-7
clone_size: .
cdr3_aa: CATSALTGSRYF
cdr3_nt: TGTGCCACCAGTGCCCTTACCGGGAGTCGATACTTC

v_call: TRBV9
d_call: .
j_call: TRBJ2-7
clone_size: .
cdr3_aa: CASSVDSARGYEQYF
cdr3_nt: TGTGCCAGCAGCGTAGATAGCGCCCGTGGCTACGAGCAGTACTTC

v_call: TRBV12-3/TRBV12-4
d_call: .
j_call: TRBJ2-5
clone_size: many
cdr3_aa: CASSFSSSETQYF
cdr3_nt: TGTGCCAGCAGTTTCTCCAGCTCGGAGACCCAGTACTTC

v_call: TRBV30
d_call: .
j_call: TRBJ2-3
clone_size: many
cdr3_aa: CACNRVADTQYF
cdr3_nt: TGTGCCTGTAACAGGGTCGCAGATACGCAGTATTTT

v_call: TRBV10-3
d_call: .
j_call: TRBJ1-1
clone_size: .
cdr3_aa: CAIRWDTKNTEAFF
cdr3_nt: TGTGCCATCAGATGGGACACAAAGAACACTGAAGCTTTCTTT

v_call: TRBV29-1
d_call: .
j_call: TRBJ2-6
clone_size: .
cdr3_aa: CSVETGSGANVLTF
cdr3_nt: TGCAGCGTTGAAACAGGCTCTGGGGCCAACGTCCTGACTTTC

v_call: TRBV5-1
d_call: .
j_call: TRBJ2-5
clone_size: many
cdr3_aa: CASSLVRVADYQETQYF
cdr3_nt: TGCGCCAGCAGCTTGGTTCGGGTTGCGGACTACCAAGAGACCCAGTACTTC